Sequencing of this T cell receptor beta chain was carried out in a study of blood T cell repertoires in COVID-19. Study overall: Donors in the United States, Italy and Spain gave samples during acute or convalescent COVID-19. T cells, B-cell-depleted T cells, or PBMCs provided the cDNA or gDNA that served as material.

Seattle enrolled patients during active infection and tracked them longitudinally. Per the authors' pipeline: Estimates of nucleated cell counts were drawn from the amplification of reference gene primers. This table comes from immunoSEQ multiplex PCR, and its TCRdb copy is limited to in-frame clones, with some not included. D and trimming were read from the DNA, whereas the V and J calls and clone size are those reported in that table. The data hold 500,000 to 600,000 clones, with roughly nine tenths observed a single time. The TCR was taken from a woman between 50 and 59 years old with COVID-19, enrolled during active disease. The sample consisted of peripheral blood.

CDR3 sequence reads: CASSDDGGWVNQPQHF. DNA of the CDR3: TGTGCCAGCAGTGACGACGGCGGCTGGGTTAATCAGCCCCAGCATTTT. V and J are TRBV6-1 and TRBJ1-5; D gene uncertain. The CDR3 loop spans 16 amino acids. The germline V gene has CDR1 MNHNS and CDR2 SASEGT. The V end was cut by 3 bases, the J end by 4 bases, with 16 bases between.